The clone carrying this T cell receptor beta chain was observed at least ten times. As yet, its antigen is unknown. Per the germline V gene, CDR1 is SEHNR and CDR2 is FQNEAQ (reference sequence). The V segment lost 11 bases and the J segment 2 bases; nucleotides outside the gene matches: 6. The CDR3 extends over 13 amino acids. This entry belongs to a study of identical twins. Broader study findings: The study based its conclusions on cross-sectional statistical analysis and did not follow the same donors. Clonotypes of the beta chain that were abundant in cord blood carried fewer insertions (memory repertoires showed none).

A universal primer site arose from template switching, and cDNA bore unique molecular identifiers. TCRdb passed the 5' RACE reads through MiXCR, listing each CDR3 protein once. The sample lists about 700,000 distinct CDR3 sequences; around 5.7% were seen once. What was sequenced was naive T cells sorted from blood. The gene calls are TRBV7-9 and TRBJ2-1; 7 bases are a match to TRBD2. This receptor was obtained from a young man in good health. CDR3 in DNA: TGTGCCGGGAGACTAGCAGCCTACAATGAGCAGTTCTTC. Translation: CAGRLAAYNEQFF.